A selection of T cell receptor beta chains follows, all from one sample in a study. TCRdb re-called the 5' RACE reads with MiXCR, one entry per CDR3 protein. The table records 8,000 to 8,500 distinct CDR3 sequences, 65% to 70% of them present only once. The sample consisted of tumor-infiltrating naive CD4+ T cells sorted from the breast tumor. The receptors come from a female donor with breast cancer. CDR3s include the opening cysteine and the closing phenylalanine or tryptophan. A D gene is named only where the DNA matches it firmly. Not all rows give a size; the values are once, few, many and, for expanded clones, a class.

d_call	v_call	clone_size	j_call	cdr3_nt	cdr3_aa
TRBD2	TRBV29-1	-	TRBJ2-3	TGCAGCGGCAGACTAGCGGCATCACCTGCAGATACGCAGTACTTT	CSGRLAASPADTQYF
-	TRBV12-3/TRBV12-4	-	TRBJ1-1	TGTGCCAGCAGTACCGGGGGGGCGATCACTGAAGCTTTCTTT	CASSTGGAITEAFF
TRBD1	TRBV7-3	-	TRBJ2-7	TGTGCCAGCAGCTTTCAGGGGGATTCGGGTGAGCAGTACTTC	CASSFQGDSGEQYF
TRBD1	TRBV7-3	few	TRBJ2-5	TGTGCCAGCAGCGTCCAAGGCGGGACAGGGTATGAGACCCAGTACTTC	CASSVQGGTGYETQYF
-	TRBV12-3/TRBV12-4	-	TRBJ2-1	TGTGCCAGCAGTTTAGACCACGGGGGGCTGATTGGTGAGCAGTCCTTC	CASSLDHGGLIGEQSF
-	TRBV6-4	-	TRBJ2-1	TGTGCCAGCAAACCAGGTTTTAGCGGCTCCTACAATGAGCAGTTCTTC	CASKPGFSGSYNEQFF
-	TRBV7-9	medium-sized	TRBJ1-2	TGTGCCAGCAGCTTACCAGGGAGCAACTATGGCTACACCTTC	CASSLPGSNYGYTF
-	TRBV12-5	few	TRBJ2-2	TGTGCTAGTGCCCTAAGGCCAGGGGGGACCACCGGGGAGCTGTTTTTT	CASALRPGGTTGELFF
-	TRBV5-1	-	TRBJ2-1	TGCGCCAGCACCCCGGGAAAGCTAAGCTCCTACAATGAGCAGTTCTTC	CASTPGKLSSYNEQFF
-	TRBV29-1	-	TRBJ2-7	TGCAGCGTTTTGGTCAGCTCCTACGAGCAGTACTTC	CSVLVSSYEQYF
-	TRBV6-1	-	TRBJ2-5	TGTGCCAGCAAATTTAGCTACCAAGAGACCCAGTACTTC	CASKFSYQETQYF
TRBD2	TRBV28	-	TRBJ2-1	TGTGCCAGCAGCCCGGTCCTAGCGGGTTACAATGAGCAGTTCTTC	CASSPVLAGYNEQFF
TRBD1	TRBV6-5	-	TRBJ2-7	TGTGCCAGCAAAGGGGGCCCCTACGAGCAGTACTTC	CASKGGPYEQYF
-	TRBV12-3/TRBV12-4	-	TRBJ2-2	TGTGTCAGCAGTTTTGGCGGGTCGAACACCGGGGAGCTGTTTTTT	CVSSFGGSNTGELFF
-	TRBV20-1	-	TRBJ2-2	TGCAGTGCAAGGACCGCTGGGGGGCTTACCGGGGAGCTGTTTTTT	CSARTAGGLTGELFF
-	TRBV18	few	TRBJ2-7	TGTGCCAGCTCACCAGGGAAAACCTACGAGCAGTACTTC	CASSPGKTYEQYF
-	TRBV5-1	-	TRBJ2-3	TGCGCCAGCAGCTTGGACAGGGCAGATACGCAGTATTTT	CASSLDRADTQYF
-	TRBV10-3	-	TRBJ1-1	TGTGCCATCAGCGAACAAAAGAACACTGAAGCTTTCTTT	CAISEQKNTEAFF
-	TRBV6-1	-	TRBJ1-5	TGTGCCAGCAGCCATTCGGGGGGGAATCAGCCCCAGCATTTT	CASSHSGGNQPQHF
TRBD1	TRBV9	-	TRBJ2-7	TGTGCCAGCGGTGTTTGGGCAGGGGGTGGCGAGCAGTCCTTC	CASGVWAGGGEQSF
-	TRBV7-2	few	TRBJ2-3	TGTGCCAGCAGCCCTAATAGCGTCTCTAGCACAGATACGCAGTATTTT	CASSPNSVSSTDTQYF
TRBD1	TRBV20-1	-	TRBJ1-6	TGCAGTGCGCTGGGACAGGGGGCCGCGGCCCTCCACTTT	CSALGQGAAALHF
-	TRBV5-1	-	TRBJ1-2	TGCGCCAGCAGCTTGGGTGGAAGTAACTATGGCTACACCTTC	CASSLGGSNYGYTF
-	TRBV12-3/TRBV12-4	-	TRBJ2-7	TGTGCCAGCAGCCCGTCGGACAGCCCCTACGAGCAGTACTTC	CASSPSDSPYEQYF
TRBD1	TRBV6-1	few	TRBJ2-3	TGTGCCAGCAGTTCACTTATGGGACAGCGCACAGATACGCAGTATTTT	CASSSLMGQRTDTQYF
-	TRBV6-5	-	TRBJ1-1	TGTGCCAGCAGTTTAGGGACGGCAGACACTGAAGCTTTCTTT	CASSLGTADTEAFF
TRBD2	TRBV20-1	-	TRBJ2-3	TGCAGTGCTAGAGATCTAGCGGGGGGACGGAAACCTAGCACAGATACGCAGTATTTT	CSARDLAGGRKPSTDTQYF
TRBD2	TRBV27	-	TRBJ2-2	TGTGCCAGCAGTACTCTAGCGGAGAACACCGGGGAGCTGTTTTTT	CASSTLAENTGELFF
TRBD2	TRBV20-1	-	TRBJ2-7	TGCAGTGCTAGAGATCCCAACCGAGCGGGAGACGAGCAGTACTTC	CSARDPNRAGDEQYF
-	TRBV9	-	TRBJ1-4	TGTGCCAGCAGCCCGACAGCAACTAATGAAAAACTGTTTTTT	CASSPTATNEKLFF
-	TRBV7-8	-	TRBJ2-7	TGTGCCAGCAGCTTGGCGGGGGAGCAGTACTTC	CASSLAGEQYF
TRBD2	TRBV4-2	few	TRBJ2-1	TGTGCCAGCAGCCATGTCGGGGGGGCCGATGAGCAGTTCTTC	CASSHVGGADEQFF
-	TRBV20-1	-	TRBJ2-3	TGCAGTGCTAGCCTGGACAGTCTGCGCACAGATACGCAGTATTTT	CSASLDSLRTDTQYF
-	TRBV6-2/TRBV6-3	-	TRBJ2-5	TGTGCCACCACACCGATTGGGGGGTATCAAGAGACCCAGTACTTC	CATTPIGGYQETQYF
-	TRBV6-1	-	TRBJ1-5	TGTGCCAGCAGTCGGGGACTTGGAAATCAGCCCCAGCATTTT	CASSRGLGNQPQHF
-	TRBV12-3/TRBV12-4	few	TRBJ1-2	TGTGCCAGCAGTCCGACAGCTTTCTATGGCTACACCTTC	CASSPTAFYGYTF
-	TRBV20-1	-	TRBJ1-5	TGCAGTGCTAGACTCCAGCAGGCAGGAAGAAATCAGCCCCAGCATTTT	CSARLQQAGRNQPQHF
TRBD1	TRBV6-5	-	TRBJ1-2	TGTGCCAGCAGTTCTCAACCCCAGGGGGCGTGGATCGGCTACACCTTC	CASSSQPQGAWIGYTF
-	TRBV6-5	-	TRBJ1-1	TGTGCCATAGGCCATCAGGGGAACACTGAAGCTTTCTTT	CAIGHQGNTEAFF
-	TRBV10-3	-	TRBJ2-7	TGTGCCATCAGTGAGGGCAACCCCTACGAGCAGTACTTC	CAISEGNPYEQYF
TRBD2	TRBV4-1	-	TRBJ2-7	TGCGCCAGCAGCGACGGTCCTAGCGGGGGAGGAGACGAGCAGTACTTC	CASSDGPSGGGDEQYF
-	TRBV27	-	TRBJ2-1	TGTGCCAGCAGTTTCCGGCCAAGAATGAGCTCCTACAATGAGCAGTTCTTC	CASSFRPRMSSYNEQFF
-	TRBV5-1	-	TRBJ2-1	TGCGCCAGCAGCCCCGGACTTGAAAGGGGGTACAATGAGCAGTTCTTC	CASSPGLERGYNEQFF
-	TRBV30	-	TRBJ1-1	TGTGCCTGGAGCGGACAGCTAGACACTGAAGCTTTCTTT	CAWSGQLDTEAFF
TRBD1	TRBV12-3/TRBV12-4	-	TRBJ2-7	TGTGCCAGCAGGACCGGGACAGGAGCCTATGAGCAGTACTTC	CASRTGTGAYEQYF
-	TRBV27	few	TRBJ2-1	TGTGCCAGCAGTTTACGGGCCCACAATGAGCAGTTCTTC	CASSLRAHNEQFF